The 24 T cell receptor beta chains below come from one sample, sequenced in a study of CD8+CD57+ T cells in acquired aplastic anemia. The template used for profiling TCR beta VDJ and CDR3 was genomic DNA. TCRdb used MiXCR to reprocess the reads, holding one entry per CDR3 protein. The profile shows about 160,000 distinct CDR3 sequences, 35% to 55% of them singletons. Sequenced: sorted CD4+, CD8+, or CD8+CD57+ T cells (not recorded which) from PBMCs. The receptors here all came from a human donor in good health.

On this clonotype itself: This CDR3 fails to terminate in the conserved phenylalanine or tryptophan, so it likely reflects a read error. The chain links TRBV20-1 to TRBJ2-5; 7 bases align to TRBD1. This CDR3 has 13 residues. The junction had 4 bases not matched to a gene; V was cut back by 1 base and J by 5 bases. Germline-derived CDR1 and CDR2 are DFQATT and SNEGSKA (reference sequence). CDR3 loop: CSARGRGQETQYL. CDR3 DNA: TGCAGTGCTAGAGGCCGGGGACAGGAGACCCAGTACCTC.

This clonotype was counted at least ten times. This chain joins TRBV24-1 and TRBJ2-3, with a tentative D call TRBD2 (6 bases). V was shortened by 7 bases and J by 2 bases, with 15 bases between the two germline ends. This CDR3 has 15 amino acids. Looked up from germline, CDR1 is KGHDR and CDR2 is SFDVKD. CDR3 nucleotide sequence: TGTGCCACCAGCTCACGGCGGGGCAACACAGATACGCAGTATTTT. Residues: CATSSRRGNTDTQYF.

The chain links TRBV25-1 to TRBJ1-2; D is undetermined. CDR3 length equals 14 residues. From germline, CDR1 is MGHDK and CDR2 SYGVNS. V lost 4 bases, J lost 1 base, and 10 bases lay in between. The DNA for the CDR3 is TGTGCCAGCAGTGCACAGAGTGGTAACTATGGCTACACCTTC. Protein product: CASSAQSGNYGYTF.

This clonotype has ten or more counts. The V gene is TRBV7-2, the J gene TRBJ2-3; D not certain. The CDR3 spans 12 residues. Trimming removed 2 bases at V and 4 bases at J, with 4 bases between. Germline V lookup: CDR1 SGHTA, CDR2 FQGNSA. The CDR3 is CASSLFPDTQYF. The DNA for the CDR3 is TGTGCCAGCAGCTTATTCCCAGATACGCAGTATTTT. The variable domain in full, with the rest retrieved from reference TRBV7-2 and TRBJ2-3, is GAGVSQSPSNKVTEKGKDVELRCDPISGHTALYWYRQSLGQGLEFLIYFQGNSAPDKSGLPSDRFSAERTGGSVSTLTIQRTQQEDSAVYLCASSLFPDTQYFGPGTRLTVL.

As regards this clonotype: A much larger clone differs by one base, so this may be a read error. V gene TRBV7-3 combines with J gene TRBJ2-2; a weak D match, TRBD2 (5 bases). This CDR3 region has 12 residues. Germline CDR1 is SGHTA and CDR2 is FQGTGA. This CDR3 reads CASSFPTGELSF. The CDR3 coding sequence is TGTGCCAGCAGCTTCCCCACCGGGGAGCTGTCTTTT.

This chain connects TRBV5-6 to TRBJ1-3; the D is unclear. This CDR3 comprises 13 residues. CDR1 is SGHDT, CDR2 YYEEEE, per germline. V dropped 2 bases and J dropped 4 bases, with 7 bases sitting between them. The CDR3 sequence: CASSFLSGNTIYF. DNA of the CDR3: TGTGCCAGCAGCTTCCTAAGCGGAAACACCATATATTTT.

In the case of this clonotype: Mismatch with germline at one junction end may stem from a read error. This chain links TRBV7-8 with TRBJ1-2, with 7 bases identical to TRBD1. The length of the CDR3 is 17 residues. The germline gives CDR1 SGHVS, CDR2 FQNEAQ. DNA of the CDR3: TGTGCCAGCAGCTTAGACAGGGACAGCGAAGCTAACTATGGCTACACTTTC. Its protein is CASSLDRDSEANYGYTF.

The CDR3, as DNA: TGTGCCATCAGTGAGTCCCGGGGGACTAGCGCGCCCTACGAGCAGTACTTC. This translates into CAISESRGTSAPYEQYF. V usage is TRBV10-3 and J usage is TRBJ2-7; 10 bases line up with TRBD2. Germline CDR1 ENHRY, CDR2 SYGVKD. V was clipped by 0 bases and J by 2 bases; unmatched bases: 7. The CDR3 is 17 residues long.

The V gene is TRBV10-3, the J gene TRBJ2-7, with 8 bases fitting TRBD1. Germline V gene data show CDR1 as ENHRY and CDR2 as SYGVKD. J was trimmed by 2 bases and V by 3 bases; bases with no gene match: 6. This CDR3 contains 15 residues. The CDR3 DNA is TGTGCCATCAGTGACCGGACAGGGCCCCCCTACGAGCAGTACTTC. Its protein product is CAISDRTGPPYEQYF.

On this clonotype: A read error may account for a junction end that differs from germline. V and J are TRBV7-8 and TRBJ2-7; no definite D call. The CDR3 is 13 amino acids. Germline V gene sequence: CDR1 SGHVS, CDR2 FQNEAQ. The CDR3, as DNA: TGTGCCAGTAGCTTTCCAGGTGTGTACGAGCAGTACTTC. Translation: CASSFPGVYEQYF.

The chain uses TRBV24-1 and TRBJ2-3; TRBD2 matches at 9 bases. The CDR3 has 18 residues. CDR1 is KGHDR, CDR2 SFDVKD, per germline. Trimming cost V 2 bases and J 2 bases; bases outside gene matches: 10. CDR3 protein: CATSDYSGGNPYTDTQYF. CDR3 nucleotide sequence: TGTGCCACCAGTGATTACAGCGGGGGGAATCCATACACAGATACGCAGTATTTT.

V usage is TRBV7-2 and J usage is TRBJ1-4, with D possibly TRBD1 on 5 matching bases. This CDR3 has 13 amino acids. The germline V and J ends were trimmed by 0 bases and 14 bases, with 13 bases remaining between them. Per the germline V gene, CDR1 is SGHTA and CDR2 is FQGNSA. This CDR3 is CASSLARRAGLFF. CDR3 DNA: TGTGCCAGCAGCTTAGCTCGTCGGGCAGGGCTGTTTTTT.

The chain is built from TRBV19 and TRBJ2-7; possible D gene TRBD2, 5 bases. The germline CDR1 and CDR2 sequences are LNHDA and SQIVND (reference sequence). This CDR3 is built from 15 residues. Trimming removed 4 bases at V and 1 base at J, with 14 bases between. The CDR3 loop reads CASSTSPRASYEQYF. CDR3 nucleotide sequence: TGTGCCAGTAGTACCTCACCGAGGGCGTCCTACGAGCAGTACTTC.

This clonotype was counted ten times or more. The CDR3 DNA is TGTGCCAGCAGACGGGACGCCCTTAGCGAGCAGTACTTC. Encoded protein: CASRRDALSEQYF. The V and J genes are TRBV27 and TRBJ2-7, with D perhaps assigned TRBD1 or TRBD2 (5 bases each). Germline CDR1 MNHEY, CDR2 SMNVEV (reference sequence). V was cut by 6 bases and J by 6 bases, with 15 bases left in between. The CDR3 consists of 13 residues.

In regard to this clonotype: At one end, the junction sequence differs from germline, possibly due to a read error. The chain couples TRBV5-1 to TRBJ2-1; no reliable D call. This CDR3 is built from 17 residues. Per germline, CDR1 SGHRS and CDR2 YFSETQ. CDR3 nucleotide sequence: TGCGCCAGCAGCTTGGCCCGCCTTGCGGTCTCCTACAATGGGCAGTTCTTC. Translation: CASSLARLAVSYNGQFF.

The CDR3 spells CASSLGDSRFGNSPLHF. The CDR3 region has the DNA TGTGCCAGCAGCTTAGGGGACAGTCGGTTTGGCAATTCACCCCTCCACTTT. The chain joins TRBV7-3 to TRBJ1-6, with 7 bases identical to TRBD1. V gave up 2 bases and J gave up 7 bases; unmatched junction bases: 11. The CDR3 sequence is 17 residues long. The germline V gene has CDR1 SGHTA and CDR2 FQGTGA.

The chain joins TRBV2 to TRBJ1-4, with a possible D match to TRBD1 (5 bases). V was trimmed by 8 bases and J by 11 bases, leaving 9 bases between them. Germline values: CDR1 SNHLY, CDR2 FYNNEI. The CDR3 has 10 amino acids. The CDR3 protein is CASGGNKLFF. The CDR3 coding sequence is TGTGCCAGCGGGGGGAACAAACTGTTTTTT.

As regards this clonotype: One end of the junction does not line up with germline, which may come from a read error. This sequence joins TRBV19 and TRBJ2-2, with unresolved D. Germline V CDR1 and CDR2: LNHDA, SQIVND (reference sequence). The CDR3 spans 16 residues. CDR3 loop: CASSMVRLKNTGELFF. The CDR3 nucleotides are TGTGCCAGCAGTATGGTGCGGCTAAAGAACACCGGGGAGCTGTTTTTT.

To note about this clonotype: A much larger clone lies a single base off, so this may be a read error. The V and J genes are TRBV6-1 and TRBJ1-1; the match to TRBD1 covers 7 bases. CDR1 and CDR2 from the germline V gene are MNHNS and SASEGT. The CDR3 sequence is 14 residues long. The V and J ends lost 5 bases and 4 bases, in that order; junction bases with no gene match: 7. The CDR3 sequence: CASSKGAQSTEAFF. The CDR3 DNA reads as TGTGCCAGCAGTAAGGGGGCGCAGAGCACTGAAGCTTTCTTT.

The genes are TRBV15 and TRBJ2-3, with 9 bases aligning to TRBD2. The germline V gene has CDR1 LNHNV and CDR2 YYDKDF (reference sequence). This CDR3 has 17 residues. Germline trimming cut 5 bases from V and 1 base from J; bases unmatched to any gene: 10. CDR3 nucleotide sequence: TGTGCCACCAGCCATCGGCGGGGACTAGCTCGCACAGATACGCAGTATTTT. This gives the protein CATSHRRGLARTDTQYF.

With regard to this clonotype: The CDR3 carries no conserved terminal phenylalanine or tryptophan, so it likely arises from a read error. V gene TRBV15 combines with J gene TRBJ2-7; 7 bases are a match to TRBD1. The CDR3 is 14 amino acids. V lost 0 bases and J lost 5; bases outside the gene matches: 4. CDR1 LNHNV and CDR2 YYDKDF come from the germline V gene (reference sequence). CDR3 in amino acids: CATSREGQDHEQYL. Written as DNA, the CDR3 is TGTGCCACCAGCAGAGAAGGACAGGACCACGAGCAGTACCTC.

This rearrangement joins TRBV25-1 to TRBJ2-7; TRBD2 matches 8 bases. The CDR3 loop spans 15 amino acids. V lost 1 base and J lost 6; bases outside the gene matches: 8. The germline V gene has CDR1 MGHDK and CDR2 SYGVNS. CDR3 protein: CASSESGSGSSEQYF. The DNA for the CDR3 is TGTGCCAGCAGTGAATCGGGGAGCGGGAGTAGCGAGCAGTACTTC.

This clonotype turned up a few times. The CDR3 here is CASSPSRDSNTIYF. The CDR3 coding sequence is TGTGCCAGCTCACCTAGTAGGGACAGCAACACCATATATTTT. V and J are TRBV18 and TRBJ1-3; the match to TRBD1 covers 7 bases. Germline trimming cut 3 bases from V and 7 bases from J; bases unmatched to any gene: 6. This CDR3 contains 14 residues. CDR1 is KGHSH and CDR2 is LQKENI in the germline V gene.

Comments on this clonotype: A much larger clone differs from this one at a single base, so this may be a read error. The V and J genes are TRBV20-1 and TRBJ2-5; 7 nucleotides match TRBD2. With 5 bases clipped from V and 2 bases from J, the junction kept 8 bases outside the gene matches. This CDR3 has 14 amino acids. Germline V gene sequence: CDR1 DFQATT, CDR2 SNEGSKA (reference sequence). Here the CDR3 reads CSAGLAGVQETQYF. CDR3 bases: TGCAGTGCTGGCCTTGCGGGAGTTCAAGAGACCCAGTACTTC.